The 4 T cell receptor beta chains listed next were all sequenced from one sample in a study of cytomegalovirus exposure and HLA in healthy donors (dated by TCRdb to about 2017). Libraries came from the immunoSEQ multiplex PCR assay. The multiplex PCR relied on a mix of 60 forward primers for TCR Vbeta segments and 13 reverse primers for TCR Jbeta segments. TCRdb mirrors the immuneACCESS table, restricted to in-frame sequences. Some clones are absent from its copies; in checked studies, under half trace to an unresolved V gene, and the reason for the others is unknown. The sample table contains 60,000 to 70,000 clones; only one count was recorded for 75% of them. Together, the top ten hold 20% to 25% of the sample. Sequences were obtained from PBMCs. All receptors come from a woman aged 40 to 50 in good health and CMV-seropositive.

This chain uses TRBV18 with TRBJ1-2; 7 bases agree with TRBD1. The V and J ends lost 3 bases and 3 bases, in that order; junction bases with no gene match: 7. CDR3 length equals 15 residues. Germline CDR1 and CDR2: KGHSH and LQKENI. Written as DNA, the CDR3 is TGTGCCAGCTCACCGACAACAGGGGCGGACTATGGCTACACCTTC. Amino acids: CASSPTTGADYGYTF. The whole variable domain, remainder taken from reference TRBV18 and TRBJ1-2, is NAGVMQNPRHLVRRRGQEARLRCSPMKGHSHVYWYRQLPEEGLKFMVYLQKENIIDESGMPKERFSAEFPKEGPSILRIQQVVRGDSAAYFCASSPTTGADYGYTFGSGTRLTVV.

This rearrangement joins TRBV15 to TRBJ1-1; D may be TRBD1 (5 bases). Trimming stripped 0 bases from V and 6 bases from J, with 11 bases between. This CDR3 is built from 14 residues. Germline V CDR1 and CDR2: LNHNV, YYDKDF (reference sequence). As DNA, the CDR3 is TGTGCCACCAGCAGAGAAGGATGGGGGGCTGAAGCTTTCTTT. Translation gives CATSREGWGAEAFF.

V and J are TRBV28 and TRBJ2-7, with a possible D match to TRBD2 (6 bases). Trimming took off 6 bases at V and 5 bases at J, with 14 bases between the two ends. CDR1 and CDR2 (germline): MDHEN, SYDVKM. The CDR3 consists of 13 residues. CDR3 nucleotide sequence: TGTGCCAGCAGGGAGGGAAAGAGGGACGAGCAGTACTTC. This gives the protein CASREGKRDEQYF.

V is TRBV7-3 and J is TRBJ2-2; TRBD2 might be the D (6 bases). The germline V and J ends were trimmed by 1 base and 7 bases, with 10 bases remaining between them. The CDR3 runs 14 residues. From germline, CDR1 is SGHTA and CDR2 FQGTGA. The CDR3 DNA sequence: TGTGCCAGCAGCTTAAGGGGGGTCGGCGGGGAGCTGTTTTTT. This encodes CASSLRGVGGELFF.